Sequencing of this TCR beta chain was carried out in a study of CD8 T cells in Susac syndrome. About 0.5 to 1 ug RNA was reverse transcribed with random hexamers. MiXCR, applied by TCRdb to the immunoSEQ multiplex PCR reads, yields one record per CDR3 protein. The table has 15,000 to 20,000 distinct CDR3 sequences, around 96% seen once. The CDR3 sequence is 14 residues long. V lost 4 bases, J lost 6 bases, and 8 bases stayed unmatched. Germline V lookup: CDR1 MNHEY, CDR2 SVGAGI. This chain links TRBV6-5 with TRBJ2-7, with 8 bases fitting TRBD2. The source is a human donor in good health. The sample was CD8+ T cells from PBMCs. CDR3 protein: CASSSPGLGSEQYF. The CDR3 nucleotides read TGTGCCAGCAGTTCACCGGGACTAGGCTCCGAGCAGTACTTC.